Given below is one TCR beta chain in context. The data were taken from a study of blood T cell repertoires in COVID-19. As for the study in general: The study drew acute and convalescent COVID-19 samples from the United States, Italy and Spain. T cells, B-cell-depleted T cells, or PBMCs supplied cDNA or gDNA.

Original handling: The authors estimated nucleated cell counts from reference gene primer amplification. Sequencing used immunoSEQ multiplex PCR; TCRdb keeps in-frame clones, though not all of them. V, J and clone size are taken as reported in that table, and D and trimming were inferred from the DNA itself. This sample has over 90,000 clones, with roughly 80% found just once. CDR1 and CDR2 from the germline V gene are MNHEY and SVGAGI. The ends lost 6 bases at V and 6 bases at J; junction bases unmatched: 4. The CDR3 runs to 13 residues. Enrolled during active infection, Seattle patients were then followed longitudinally.

The specimen sequenced was peripheral blood. The source of this sequence is a man older than 75 with COVID-19, enrolled during active disease. The V call is TRBV6-5, the J call TRBJ2-2, with 7 bases matching TRBD1. In DNA, the CDR3 is TGTGCCAGCAGACAGGGGATCGCCGGGGAGCTGTTTTTT. Protein product: CASRQGIAGELFF.